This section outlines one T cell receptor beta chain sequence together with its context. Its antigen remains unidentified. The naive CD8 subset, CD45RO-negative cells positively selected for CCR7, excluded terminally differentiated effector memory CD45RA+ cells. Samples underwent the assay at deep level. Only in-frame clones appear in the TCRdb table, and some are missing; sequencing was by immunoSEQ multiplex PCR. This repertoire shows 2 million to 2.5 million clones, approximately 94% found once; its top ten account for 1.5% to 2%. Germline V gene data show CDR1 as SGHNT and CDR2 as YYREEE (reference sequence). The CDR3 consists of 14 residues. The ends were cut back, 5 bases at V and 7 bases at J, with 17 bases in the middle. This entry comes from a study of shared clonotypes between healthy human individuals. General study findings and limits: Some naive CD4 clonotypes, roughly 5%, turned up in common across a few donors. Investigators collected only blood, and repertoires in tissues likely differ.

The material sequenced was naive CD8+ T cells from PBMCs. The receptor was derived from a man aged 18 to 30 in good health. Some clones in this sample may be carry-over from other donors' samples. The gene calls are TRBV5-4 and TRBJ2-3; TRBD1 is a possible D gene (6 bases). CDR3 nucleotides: TGTGCCAGCAGGAGACAGGCCCTCGATAATACGCAGTATTTT. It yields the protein CASRRQALDNTQYF. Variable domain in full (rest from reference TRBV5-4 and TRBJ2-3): ETGVTQSPTHLIKTRGQQVTLRCSSQSGHNTVSWYQQALGQGPQFIFQYYREEENGRGNFPPRFSGLQFPNYSSELNVNALELDDSALYLCASRRQALDNTQYFGPGTRLTVL.